Each of the 8 T cell receptor beta chains below was sequenced from the same sample in a study of early T cells in non-severe SARS-CoV-2 infection. TCRdb reprocessed the 5' RACE reads via MiXCR and lists one record per CDR3 protein. The repertoire holds tens of thousands of distinct CDR3 sequences, over 6% seen once, with roughly an eighth in the top ten. This sample comprised whole blood, obtained at baseline. These receptors all stem from an adult who was a healthcare worker with PCR-confirmed SARS-CoV-2 infection or an uninfected control (not recorded which).

The chain uses TRBV20-1 and TRBJ2-1, with 9 bases fitting TRBD2. This CDR3 has 14 residues. Germline values: CDR1 DFQATT, CDR2 SNEGSKA (reference sequence). With V trimmed by 1 base and J by 13 bases, 11 bases remained unmatched. CDR3 nucleotide sequence: TGCAGTGCTAGAGGCATGGGTAGCGGGAGCCCTCAGTTCTTC. As protein: CSARGMGSGSPQFF.

This clonotype was observed at least ten times. The chain recombines TRBV20-1 with TRBJ1-1, with unresolved D. The CDR3 runs to 15 residues. The germline V gene encodes CDR1 DFQATT and CDR2 SNEGSKA (reference sequence). Between the trimmed V and J ends, which lost 1 base and 1 base, there was a span of 13 bases. CDR3 amino acids: CSARVLGSQNTEAFF. Here the CDR3 DNA reads TGCAGTGCTAGAGTTTTAGGGAGCCAGAACACTGAAGCTTTCTTT.

This clonotype was counted at least ten times. V is TRBV12-3 or TRBV12-4 and J is TRBJ1-1; tentatively, D is TRBD1 (5 bases). V lost 3 bases, J lost 0 bases, and 14 bases lay in between. This CDR3 region has 16 residues. CDR3 protein: CASSFPPGGMNTEAFF. As DNA, the CDR3 is TGTGCCAGCAGTTTTCCTCCGGGGGGGATGAACACTGAAGCTTTCTTT.

This clonotype came up a few times. V is TRBV27 and J is TRBJ2-1, with a tentative D call TRBD1 (7 bases). There are 14 residues in the CDR3. V was trimmed by 6 bases and J by 4 bases, leaving 13 bases between them. CDR1 MNHEY and CDR2 SMNVEV come from the germline V gene (reference sequence). CDR3 residues: CASRPRDRYNEQFF. The CDR3 region has the DNA TGTGCCAGCAGGCCGCGGGACAGATACAATGAGCAGTTCTTC.

This clonotype was recorded many times. V gene TRBV20-1 combines with J gene TRBJ1-5; D gene unclear. CDR3 length: 9 amino acids. The ends were cut back, 7 bases at V and 8 bases at J, with 6 bases in the middle. Per germline, CDR1 DFQATT and CDR2 SNEGSKA (reference sequence). CDR3 region: CSGEKPQHF. The CDR3 DNA reads TGCAGTGGAGAGAAGCCCCAGCATTTT.

In this sample, this clonotype turned up many times. The V call is TRBV6-2 or TRBV6-3, the J call TRBJ2-7; no firm D call. The CDR3 runs 12 residues. Germline CDR1 is MNHEY and CDR2 is SVGEGT. V gave up 0 bases and J gave up 6 bases, with 6 bases separating them. The CDR3 DNA sequence: TGTGCCAGCAGTTACTCGAGCCGCGAGCAGTACTTC. This translates into CASSYSSREQYF.

This clonotype was seen only a few times. This chain joins TRBV18 and TRBJ2-7; D is undetermined. This CDR3 comprises 13 residues. Trimming removed 3 bases at V and 3 bases at J, with 9 bases between. Germline V gene sequence: CDR1 KGHSH, CDR2 LQKENI. CDR3 sequence (DNA): TGTGCCAGCTCACCCTTGGAGCTCTACGAGCAGTACTTC. As protein: CASSPLELYEQYF.

The table lists this clonotype with many counts. The J gene is TRBJ1-2, the V gene TRBV4-3, with D possibly matching TRBD1 (5 bases). The V and J ends lost 0 bases and 6 bases respectively, with 14 bases between them. CDR1 and CDR2 from the germline V gene are LGHNA and YSLEER. The length of the CDR3 is 15 residues. CDR3 coding DNA: TGCGCCAGCAGCCAAGAAGGGTTTCAGGGCCATGGCTACACCTTC. This codes for CASSQEGFQGHGYTF.